The subject of this entry is one T cell receptor (beta chain). In the authors' workflow: Amplification of reference gene primers was used by the study to estimate nucleated cell counts. Libraries were prepared by immunoSEQ multiplex PCR; TCRdb keeps only in-frame clonotypes and omits some of them. Clone size and V and J calls were adopted from that table, with D and trimming inferred from the DNA. The table records some 25,000 clones, under 90% of them present only once. V gave up 7 bases and J gave up 1 base, with 17 bases separating them. Germline CDR1 is SGHAT and CDR2 is FQNNGV. The CDR3 is made up of 15 amino acids. The data are from a study of blood T cell repertoires in COVID-19. Across the whole study: Sites across the United States, Italy and Spain contributed samples from acute and convalescent COVID-19. In each case, the material was cDNA or gDNA derived from T cells, B-cell-depleted T cells, or PBMCs.

This rearrangement joins TRBV11-2 to TRBJ2-7, with D maybe TRBD1 (9 bases). The source material was peripheral blood. This receptor was taken from a human donor in a cohort sampled during active COVID-19. This CDR3 reads CASNGGGQGSYEQYF. The CDR3 nucleotides read TGTGCCAGCAACGGGGGGGGACAGGGTTCCTACGAGCAGTACTTC.